This T cell receptor (beta chain) was observed in a study of blood T cell repertoires in COVID-19. The CDR3 contains 15 residues. Germline CDR1 is MNHEY and CDR2 is SMNVEV (reference sequence). The V and J ends lost 4 bases and 5 bases respectively, with 17 bases between them. Sequencing used immunoSEQ multiplex PCR; TCRdb keeps in-frame clones, though not all of them. The table lists around 20,000 clones, more than 90% of them singletons, with 6% to 8% in the top ten. The receptor comes from a man in his 70s with active COVID-19. The sample was peripheral blood. The chain employs TRBV27 and TRBJ1-1, with TRBD1 as a possible D gene (5 bases). The CDR3 DNA follows: TGTGCCAGCAGTTCCCTTGCAGGGTCTAGGACTGAAGCTTTCTTT. It codes for CASSSLAGSRTEAFF.